The 26 T cell receptor beta chains presented below share a single source sample, sequenced in a study of T cells in Graves' hyperthyroidism and ophthalmopathy. Amplification of TCR beta CDR3 regions used RNA as the template. The HTBI primer set was used in a first-round RT-PCR of the TCR CDR3. TCRdb re-called the multiplex PCR reads with MiXCR, one entry per CDR3 protein. This sample has approximately 610,000 distinct CDR3 sequences, with over 15% found just once. The sequenced sample was blood. Every receptor here comes from a woman aged 18-30 years with Graves' hyperthyroidism.

This clonotype was detected only a few times. The rearrangement joins TRBV24-1 to TRBJ2-3; D call uncertain. From germline, CDR1 is KGHDR and CDR2 SFDVKD. V was clipped by 5 bases and J by 0 bases, with 11 bases between them. The CDR3 totals 15 residues. The CDR3 coding sequence is TGTGCCACCAGTGTGGCGACGGGTAGCACAGATACGCAGTATTTT. Amino acid sequence: CATSVATGSTDTQYF.

The chain combines TRBV25-1 with TRBJ1-3; D remains ambiguous. The CDR3 is made up of 11 amino acids. Germline lookup yields CDR1 MGHDK and CDR2 SYGVNS. V lost 1 base to trimming and J lost 9 bases, with 4 bases between them. CDR3 residues: CASSESGTIYF. CDR3 nucleotides: TGTGCCAGCAGTGAATCTGGCACCATATATTTT. The full variable domain, in which reference TRBV25-1 and TRBJ1-3 provide the parts outside the CDR3, is EADIYQTPRYLVIGTGKKITLECSQTMGHDKMYWYQQDPGMELHLIHYSYGVNSTEKGDLSSESTVSRIRTEHFPLTLESARPSHTSQYLCASSESGTIYFGEGSWLTVV.

This clonotype was seen ten or more times. This sequence joins TRBV4-3 and TRBJ1-1, with TRBD1 matching over 10 bases. J lost 5 bases, V lost 4 bases, and 7 bases had no gene match. Germline CDR1 reads LGHNA; CDR2 reads YSLEER. The CDR3 is 15 amino acids. CDR3 nucleotides: TGCGCCAGCAGCCGGGACAGGGGTCGGGGAACTGAAGCTTTCTTT. Translation gives CASSRDRGRGTEAFF.

There are many counts of this clonotype. This chain links TRBV6-1 with TRBJ2-3, with a tentative D call TRBD2 (5 bases). The V end lost 5 bases, the J end lost 3 bases, and 12 bases lay between the germline ends. Germline V gene sequence: CDR1 MNHNS, CDR2 SASEGT. The CDR3 consists of 14 residues. For the CDR3, the DNA is TGTGCCAGCAGTTGGAGGCAGGAAACAGATACGCAGTATTTT. Its translation: CASSWRQETDTQYF.

This clonotype turned up a few times. The chain has TRBV6-1 and TRBJ2-1; TRBD1 aligns across 9 bases. Germline values: CDR1 MNHNS, CDR2 SASEGT. V was clipped by 10 bases and J by 1 base; unmatched bases: 8. The CDR3 has 15 amino acids. CDR3 region: CANRKTGGSYNEQFF. The CDR3 region has the DNA TGTGCCAACAGAAAGACAGGGGGTTCCTACAATGAGCAGTTCTTC.

This clonotype was recorded at least ten times. V is TRBV20-1 and J is TRBJ2-1; 15 nucleotides align to TRBD2. The CDR3 is 21 residues long. Trimming cost V 1 base and J 0 bases; bases outside gene matches: 13. Germline-derived CDR1 and CDR2 are DFQATT and SNEGSKA (reference sequence). CDR3 protein: CSARALLGLAGGTSSYNEQFF. The CDR3 DNA follows: TGCAGTGCTAGAGCCCTCCTTGGACTAGCGGGAGGGACCAGCTCCTACAATGAGCAGTTCTTC.

This clonotype has a handful of counts. Since a much larger clone is just one base distant, this may be a read error. Written as DNA, the CDR3 is TGTGCCAGCAGTTTTTCGGGGGCGAACCGGTACTTC. Translating gives CASSFSGANRYF. J is TRBJ2-5 and V is TRBV27; D is possibly TRBD1 or TRBD2 (6 bases each). CDR3 length: 12 residues. Trimming left V 3 bases short and J 13 bases short, with 15 bases between. CDR1 and CDR2 from the germline V gene are MNHEY and SMNVEV (reference sequence).

With regard to this clonotype: Possible read error: a much larger clone is one base away. The chain is built from TRBV2 and TRBJ2-7; no firm D call. Trimming left V 3 bases short and J 4 bases short, with 10 bases between. Germline V lookup: CDR1 SNHLY, CDR2 FYNNEI. This CDR3 is built from 13 residues. CDR3 in amino acids: CASSESSDYEQYF. The CDR3 nucleotides read TGTGCCAGCAGTGAGTCCAGCGATTACGAGCAGTACTTC.

This clonotype was seen at least ten times. This chain's CDR3 is CAWSRSSFNYGYTF. The CDR3 coding sequence is TGTGCCTGGAGTCGATCAAGTTTTAACTATGGCTACACCTTC. V and J are TRBV30 and TRBJ1-2; D is undetermined. V was shortened by 2 bases and J by 1 base, with 11 bases between the two germline ends. This CDR3 comprises 14 residues. Germline assignment: CDR1 GTSNPN and CDR2 SVGIG (reference sequence).

The sample holds many counts of this clonotype. V usage is TRBV6-2 or TRBV6-3 and J usage is TRBJ1-1; D is ambiguous. Germline CDR1 reads MNHEY; CDR2 reads SVGEGT. Trimming shortened V by 0 bases and J by 2 bases, and 7 bases separated the two germline ends. CDR3 length: 14 residues. The CDR3 coding sequence is TGTGCCAGCAGTTACTCGAAAGGTAACACTGAAGCTTTCTTT. Translated, it gives CASSYSKGNTEAFF.

The sample holds a few counts of this clonotype. The genes are TRBV4-2 and TRBJ1-4; TRBD1 agrees at 9 bases. The V segment lost 0 bases and the J segment 7 bases; nucleotides outside the gene matches: 6. Looked up from germline, CDR1 is LGHNA and CDR2 is YNFKEQ. CDR3 size: 16 residues. The CDR3 region has the DNA TGTGCCAGCAGCCAAGATAACGAGGACAGGGGTGAAAAACTGTTTTTT. Translated: CASSQDNEDRGEKLFF.

This clonotype has at least ten counts. The CDR3 bases are TGCAGCGTGTCCCCCGCGGGGCTCGGGGAGACCCAGTACTTC. Its translation: CSVSPAGLGETQYF. The rearrangement joins TRBV29-1 to TRBJ2-5, with D perhaps matching TRBD2 (6 bases). Trimming shortened V by 6 bases and J by 5 bases, and 19 bases separated the two germline ends. Germline values: CDR1 SQVTM, CDR2 ANQGSEA. The CDR3 contains 14 residues.

This clonotype was found a few times. The CDR3 bases are TGTGCCAGCAGGCTAGGGCCGCAACGGACGCAGTATTTT. Its protein product is CASRLGPQRTQYF. J is TRBJ2-3 and V is TRBV12-3 or TRBV12-4; D is undetermined. Trimming stripped 6 bases from V and 9 bases from J, with 16 bases between. CDR3 length: 13 amino acids.

This clonotype was observed a handful of times. The chain combines TRBV4-2 with TRBJ2-1; 8 bases are shared with TRBD1. Germline V gene lookup returns CDR1 LGHNA and CDR2 YNFKEQ. The trim removed 0 bases at V and 7 bases at J, leaving 5 bases unmatched. The CDR3 covers 15 residues. Here the CDR3 reads CASSQDRGRWNEQFF. The CDR3 DNA is TGTGCCAGCAGCCAAGACAGGGGGCGCTGGAATGAGCAGTTCTTC.

The sample holds many counts of this clonotype. The rearrangement links TRBV2 to TRBJ1-1; unclear D gene. The ends were cut back, 4 bases at V and 5 bases at J, with 8 bases in the middle. The CDR3 loop spans 12 amino acids. Germline values: CDR1 SNHLY, CDR2 FYNNEI. CDR3 nucleotides: TGTGCCAGCAGTGTGTCTAAAACTGAAGCTTTCTTT. This translates into CASSVSKTEAFF.

The V call is TRBV19, the J call TRBJ1-2, with TRBD1 matching over 8 bases. With 8 bases clipped from V and 3 bases from J, the junction kept 11 bases outside the gene matches. CDR1 is LNHDA and CDR2 is SQIVND in the germline V gene (reference sequence). CDR3 length equals 15 residues. The DNA of the CDR3 is TGTGCCAGTGCATATCAGGGGGCGGCTTACTATGGCTACACCTTC. The encoded protein is CASAYQGAAYYGYTF.

This clonotype was recorded many times. The V gene is TRBV11-2, the J gene TRBJ1-2; no clear D. There are 15 residues in the CDR3. Germline values: CDR1 SGHAT, CDR2 FQNNGV. The V gene lost 1 base and the J gene lost 5 bases, with 14 bases spanning the gap. The CDR3 coding sequence is TGTGCCAGCAGCTTAGGGGCAAGTACTATTTATGGCTACACCTTC. Protein: CASSLGASTIYGYTF.

This clonotype has at least ten counts. The J gene is TRBJ2-3, the V gene TRBV7-6, with a weak D call TRBD1 (6 bases). This CDR3 contains 18 residues. Germline assignment: CDR1 SGHVS and CDR2 FNYEAQ. V was pared by 3 bases and J by 2 bases, with 21 bases between. This CDR3 is CASSFTGLAYRDTDTQYF. The DNA of the CDR3 is TGTGCCAGCAGCTTTACAGGGTTGGCGTATCGGGACACAGATACGCAGTATTTT.

This clonotype was seen many times. This sequence joins TRBV12-3 or TRBV12-4 and TRBJ2-3, with 12 bases identical to TRBD2. The CDR3 is made up of 15 amino acids. V was clipped by 7 bases and J by 7 bases; unmatched bases: 9. CDR3 loop: CASTDWTSGINTQYF. The CDR3 DNA sequence: TGTGCCAGCACCGACTGGACTAGCGGGATAAATACGCAGTATTTT.

The chain employs TRBV18 and TRBJ2-7; 7 nucleotides align to TRBD1. Unmatched junction bases numbered 14, after V lost 5 bases and J lost 7 bases. This CDR3 comprises 15 residues. Germline CDR1 and CDR2: KGHSH and LQKENI. CDR3 sequence: CASSAFTGELSEQYF. In DNA form, the CDR3 reads TGTGCCAGCTCAGCTTTCACAGGGGAACTGTCAGAGCAGTACTTC.

This clonotype has only a few counts. The genes are TRBV3-1 and TRBJ2-1; the D gene could be TRBD1 or TRBD2 (5 bases each). Trimming removed 0 bases from V and 9 bases from J, with 15 bases in between. Germline V gene lookup returns CDR1 LGHDT and CDR2 YNNKEL (reference sequence). The CDR3 extends over 15 amino acids. The DNA of the CDR3 is TGTGCCAGCAGCCAAGATGGTGGAGGAAGGGGTGAGCAGTTCTTC. It is translated as CASSQDGGGRGEQFF.

This clonotype was detected once. The chain uses TRBV29-1 and TRBJ2-7; 15 bases are a match to TRBD2. J was trimmed by 2 bases and V by 7 bases; bases with no gene match: 15. CDR1 is SQVTM and CDR2 is ANQGSEA in the germline V gene. There are 18 residues in the CDR3. In nucleotides, the CDR3 is TGCAGCGCTAACACAGGGGGGACTAGCGGGAGGTATCCCTACGAGCAGTACTTC. Translation gives CSANTGGTSGRYPYEQYF.

This clonotype was detected ten times or more. The chain uses TRBV14 and TRBJ2-1, with TRBD1 identical over 8 bases. The CDR3 runs to 15 residues. Looked up from germline, CDR1 is SGHDN and CDR2 is FVKESK. V trimming: 3 bases; J trimming: 2 bases; junction bases outside the gene matches: 3. The CDR3 region is CASSHGTGTYNEQFF. CDR3 in DNA: TGTGCCAGCAGCCACGGGACAGGCACCTACAATGAGCAGTTCTTC.

This clonotype was observed at least ten times. The chain joins TRBV2 to TRBJ2-6, with a possible D match to TRBD1 (6 bases). V lost 5 bases and J lost 0, with 11 bases in between. Germline CDR1 reads SNHLY; CDR2 reads FYNNEI. The CDR3 is made up of 16 amino acids. This CDR3 reads CASSLGGNSGANVLTF. DNA of the CDR3: TGTGCCAGCAGTCTAGGGGGTAACTCTGGGGCCAACGTCCTGACTTTC.

V is TRBV5-1 and J is TRBJ2-2; possible D gene TRBD2, 6 bases. Germline values: CDR1 SGHRS, CDR2 YFSETQ. V was pared by 4 bases and J by 6 bases, with 16 bases between. The CDR3 covers 15 residues. This CDR3 reads CASSTGTLNAGELFF. The CDR3 DNA reads as TGCGCCAGCAGCACCGGGACTCTAAACGCCGGGGAGCTGTTTTTT.

This clonotype was counted ten times or more. The chain uses TRBV7-9 and TRBJ2-7; 9 positions agree with TRBD2. The CDR3 spans 17 residues. The germline V gene encodes CDR1 SEHNR and CDR2 FQNEAQ (reference sequence). The trim removed 4 bases at V and 0 bases at J, leaving 10 bases unmatched. This CDR3 reads CASSSNSGSDISYEQYF. The CDR3, as DNA: TGTGCCAGCAGCTCCAATAGCGGGAGCGACATCTCCTACGAGCAGTACTTC.